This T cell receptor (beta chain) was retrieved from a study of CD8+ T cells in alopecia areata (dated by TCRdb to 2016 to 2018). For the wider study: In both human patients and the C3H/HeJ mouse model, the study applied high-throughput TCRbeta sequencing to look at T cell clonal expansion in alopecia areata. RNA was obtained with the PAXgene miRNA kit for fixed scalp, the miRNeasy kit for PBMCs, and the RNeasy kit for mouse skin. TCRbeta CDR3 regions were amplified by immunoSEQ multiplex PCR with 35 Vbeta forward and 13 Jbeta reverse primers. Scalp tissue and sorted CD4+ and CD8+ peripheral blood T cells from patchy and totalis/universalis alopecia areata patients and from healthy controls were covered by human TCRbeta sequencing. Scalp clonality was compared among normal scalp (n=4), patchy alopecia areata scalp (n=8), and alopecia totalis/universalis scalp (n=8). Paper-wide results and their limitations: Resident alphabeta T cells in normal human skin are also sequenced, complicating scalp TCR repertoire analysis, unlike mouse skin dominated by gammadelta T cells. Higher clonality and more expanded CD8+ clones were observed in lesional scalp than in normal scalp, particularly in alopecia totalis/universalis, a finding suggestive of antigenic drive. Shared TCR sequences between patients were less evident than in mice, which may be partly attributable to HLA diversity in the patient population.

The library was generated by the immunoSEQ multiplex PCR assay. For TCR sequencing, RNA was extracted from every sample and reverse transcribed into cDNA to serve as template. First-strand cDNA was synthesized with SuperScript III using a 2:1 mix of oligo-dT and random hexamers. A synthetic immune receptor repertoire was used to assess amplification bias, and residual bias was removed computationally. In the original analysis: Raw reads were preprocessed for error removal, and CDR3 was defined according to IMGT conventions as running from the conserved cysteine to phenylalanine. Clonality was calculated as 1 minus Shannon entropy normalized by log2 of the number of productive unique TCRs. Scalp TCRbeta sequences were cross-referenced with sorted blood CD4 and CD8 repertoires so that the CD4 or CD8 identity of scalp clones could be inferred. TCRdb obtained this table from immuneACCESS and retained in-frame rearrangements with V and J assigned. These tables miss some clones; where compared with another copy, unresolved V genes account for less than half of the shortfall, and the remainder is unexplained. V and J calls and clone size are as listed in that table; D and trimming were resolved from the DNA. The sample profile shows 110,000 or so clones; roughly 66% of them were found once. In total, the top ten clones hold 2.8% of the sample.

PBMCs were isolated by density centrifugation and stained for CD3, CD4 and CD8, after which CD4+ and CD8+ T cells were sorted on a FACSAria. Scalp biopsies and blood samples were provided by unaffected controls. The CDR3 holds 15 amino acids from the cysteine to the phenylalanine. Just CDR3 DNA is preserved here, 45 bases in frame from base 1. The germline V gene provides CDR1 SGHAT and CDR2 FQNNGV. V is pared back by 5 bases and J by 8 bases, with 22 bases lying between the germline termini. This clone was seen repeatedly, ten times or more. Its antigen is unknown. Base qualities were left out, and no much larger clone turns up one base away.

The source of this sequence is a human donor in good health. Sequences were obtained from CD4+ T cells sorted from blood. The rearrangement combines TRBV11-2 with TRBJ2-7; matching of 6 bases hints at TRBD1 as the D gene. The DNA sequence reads TGTGCCAGCAGCCCGATCCCGGGGACAACGGTCAAGCAGTACTTC. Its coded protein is CASSPIPGTTVKQYF.